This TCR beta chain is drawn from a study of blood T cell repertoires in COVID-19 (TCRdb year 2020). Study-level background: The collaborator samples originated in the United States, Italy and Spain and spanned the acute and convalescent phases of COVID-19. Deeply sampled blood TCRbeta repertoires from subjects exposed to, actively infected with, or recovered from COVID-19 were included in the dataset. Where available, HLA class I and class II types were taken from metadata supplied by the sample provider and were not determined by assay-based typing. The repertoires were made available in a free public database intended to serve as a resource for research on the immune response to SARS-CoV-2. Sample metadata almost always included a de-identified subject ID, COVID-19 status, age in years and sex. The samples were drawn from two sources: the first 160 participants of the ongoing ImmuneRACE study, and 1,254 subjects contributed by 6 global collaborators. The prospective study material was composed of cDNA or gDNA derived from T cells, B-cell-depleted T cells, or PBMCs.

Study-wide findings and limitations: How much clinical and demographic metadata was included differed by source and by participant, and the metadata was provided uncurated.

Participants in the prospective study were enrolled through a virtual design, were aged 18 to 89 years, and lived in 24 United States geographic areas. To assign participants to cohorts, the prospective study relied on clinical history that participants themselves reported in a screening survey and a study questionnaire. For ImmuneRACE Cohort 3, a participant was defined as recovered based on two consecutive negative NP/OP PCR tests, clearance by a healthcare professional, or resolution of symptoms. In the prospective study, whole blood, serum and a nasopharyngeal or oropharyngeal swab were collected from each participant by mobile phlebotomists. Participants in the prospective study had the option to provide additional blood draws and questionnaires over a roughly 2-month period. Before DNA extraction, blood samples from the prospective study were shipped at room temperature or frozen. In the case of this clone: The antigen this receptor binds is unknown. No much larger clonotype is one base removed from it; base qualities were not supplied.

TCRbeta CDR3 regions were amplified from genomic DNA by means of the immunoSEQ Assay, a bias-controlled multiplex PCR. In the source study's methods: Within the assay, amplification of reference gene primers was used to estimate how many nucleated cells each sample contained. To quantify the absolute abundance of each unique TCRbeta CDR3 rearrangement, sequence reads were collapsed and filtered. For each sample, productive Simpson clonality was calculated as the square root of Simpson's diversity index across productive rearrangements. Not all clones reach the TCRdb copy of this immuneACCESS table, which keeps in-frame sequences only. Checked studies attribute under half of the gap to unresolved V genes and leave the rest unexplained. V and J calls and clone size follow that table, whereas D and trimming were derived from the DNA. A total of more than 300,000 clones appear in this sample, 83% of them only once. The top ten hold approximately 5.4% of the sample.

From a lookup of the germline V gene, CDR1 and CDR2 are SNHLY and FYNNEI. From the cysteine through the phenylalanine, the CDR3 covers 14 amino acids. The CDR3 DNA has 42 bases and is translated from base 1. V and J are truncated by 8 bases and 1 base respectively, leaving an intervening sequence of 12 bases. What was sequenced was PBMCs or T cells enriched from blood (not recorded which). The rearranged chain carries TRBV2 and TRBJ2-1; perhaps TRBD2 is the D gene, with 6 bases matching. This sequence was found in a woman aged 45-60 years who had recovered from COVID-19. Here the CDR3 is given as CASARLVSYNEQFF. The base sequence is TGTGCCAGCGCCAGACTAGTGTCCTACAATGAGCAGTTCTTC.